This T cell receptor beta chain stems from a study of blood T cell repertoires in COVID-19. About the study: Acute and convalescent COVID-19 samples came from the United States, Italy and Spain.

TCRdb's table, derived via immunoSEQ multiplex PCR, lists solely in-frame clones and lacks some. This table has roughly 400,000 clones, approximately 87% appearing once. Donors were grouped by their self-reported clinical history. This TCR was recovered from a woman aged 45-59 years who had recovered from COVID-19. The sample was PBMCs or T cells enriched from blood (not recorded which).

The CDR3 region has the DNA TGTGCCAGCAGCGGGGGGTACTCTGGAAACACCATATATTTT. Amino acids: CASSGGYSGNTIYF. The chain recombines TRBV6-5 with TRBJ1-3, with a tentative D call TRBD1 (5 bases). Germline V lookup: CDR1 MNHEY, CDR2 SVGAGI. Trimming pared 6 bases from V and 0 bases from J, leaving 9 bases between. This CDR3 region has 14 residues.